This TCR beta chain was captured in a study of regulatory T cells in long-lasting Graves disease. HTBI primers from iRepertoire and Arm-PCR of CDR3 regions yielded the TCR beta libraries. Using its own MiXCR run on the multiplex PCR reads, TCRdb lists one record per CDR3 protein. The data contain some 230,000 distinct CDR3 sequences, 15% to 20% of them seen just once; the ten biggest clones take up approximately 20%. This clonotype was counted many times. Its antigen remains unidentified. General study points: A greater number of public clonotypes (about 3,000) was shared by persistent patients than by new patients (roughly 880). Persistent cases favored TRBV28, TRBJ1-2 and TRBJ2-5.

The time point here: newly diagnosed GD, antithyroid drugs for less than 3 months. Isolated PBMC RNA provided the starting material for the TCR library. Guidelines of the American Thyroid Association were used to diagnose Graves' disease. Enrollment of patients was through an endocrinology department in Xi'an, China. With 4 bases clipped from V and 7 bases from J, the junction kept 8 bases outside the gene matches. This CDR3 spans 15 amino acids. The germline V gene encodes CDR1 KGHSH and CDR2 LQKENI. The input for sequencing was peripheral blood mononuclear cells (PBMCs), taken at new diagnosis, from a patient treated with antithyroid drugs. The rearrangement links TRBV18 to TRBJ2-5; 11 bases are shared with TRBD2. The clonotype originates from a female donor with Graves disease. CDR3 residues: CASSRGTSGTGTQYF. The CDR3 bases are TGTGCCAGCTCACGCGGGACTAGCGGAACAGGGACCCAGTACTTC.